The rows below give T cell receptor beta chains drawn from one sample of a study of cytomegalovirus exposure and HLA in healthy donors. This table comes from immunoSEQ multiplex PCR, and its TCRdb copy is limited to in-frame clones, with some not included. The sample records about 82,000 clones, roughly 74% being singletons. Sequenced material: PBMCs. These receptors originate from a woman between 45 and 60 years old in good health and CMV-seropositive. The CDR3 runs from the conserved cysteine through the conserved F or W. D genes are given only for firm matches. Size is stated for part of the rows, as once, few or many counts, or as a class when the clone is expanded.

>-|TRBJ2-7|-|TRBV9
CASSVETSTGTYEQYF
TGTGCCAGCAGCGTGGAGACCTCGACAGGTACCTACGAGCAGTACTTC
>-|TRBJ2-1|TRBD2|TRBV25-1
CASSEGTSGYNEQFF
TGTGCCAGCAGTGAGGGGACTAGCGGATACAATGAGCAGTTCTTC
>once|TRBJ2-1|TRBD2|TRBV11-2
CASSLGWEGNEQFF
TGTGCCAGCAGCTTAGGGTGGGAGGGGAATGAGCAGTTCTTC
>-|TRBJ2-7|TRBD1|TRBV29-1
CSVFRQGPDEQYF
TGCAGCGTCTTTAGACAGGGTCCTGACGAGCAGTACTTC
>-|TRBJ1-3|-|TRBV28
CASRETGHSGNTIYF
TGTGCCAGCAGGGAGACCGGCCACTCTGGAAACACCATATATTTT
>-|TRBJ1-3|TRBD1|TRBV5-4
CASSFDRGGNTIYF
TGTGCCAGCAGTTTTGACAGGGGCGGAAACACCATATATTTT
>-|TRBJ2-1|-|TRBV7-9
CASSLSPSGPTYNEQFF
TGTGCCAGCAGCTTAAGTCCCAGCGGCCCAACCTACAATGAGCAGTTCTTC
>-|TRBJ1-1|TRBD1|TRBV6-5
CASTNPSGTGVFF
TGTGCCAGCACTAACCCGTCCGGGACAGGGGTGTTCTTT
>-|TRBJ2-3|-|TRBV5-1
CASSLVGGEADTQYF
TGCGCCAGCAGCTTGGTGGGAGGTGAGGCAGATACGCAGTATTTT
>-|TRBJ2-3|-|TRBV14
CASSRRSPVMSTDTQYF
TGTGCCAGCAGCCGTAGATCCCCGGTTATGAGCACAGATACGCAGTATTTT
>-|TRBJ1-2|TRBD1|TRBV18
CASSPRGDYGYTF
TGTGCCAGCTCCCCCAGGGGGGACTATGGCTACACCTTC
>-|TRBJ2-1|TRBD2|TRBV7-9
CASSSSGTSYNEQFF
TGTGCCAGCAGCTCGAGCGGGACCTCCTACAATGAGCAGTTCTTC
>-|TRBJ2-6|-|TRBV18
CASSPARRNGANVLTF
TGTGCCAGCTCACCAGCCCGGAGGAATGGGGCCAACGTCCTGACTTTC
>once|TRBJ2-7|TRBD2|TRBV10-1
CASSESGSGSLEQYF
TGCGCCAGCAGTGAGTCCGGTAGCGGGAGCCTCGAGCAGTACTTC
>-|TRBJ2-1|-|TRBV10-3
CAISEQGGGEQFF
TGTGCCATCAGTGAACAGGGCGGCGGTGAGCAGTTCTTC
>-|TRBJ1-1|TRBD1|TRBV6-5
CASSPTWTGRPEAFF
TGTGCCAGCAGTCCCACGTGGACAGGGCGACCTGAAGCTTTCTTT
>few|TRBJ1-2|-|TRBV30
CAWSAGVLYGYTF
TGTGCCTGGAGTGCGGGGGTTCTCTATGGCTACACCTTC
>-|TRBJ1-2|-|TRBV30
CAWHRGGRDGYTF
TGTGCCTGGCACCGGGGAGGGAGGGATGGCTACACCTTC
>few|TRBJ2-3|TRBD2|TRBV4-1
CASSLAGGPDTQYF
TGCGCCAGCAGTTTAGCGGGAGGTCCGGATACGCAGTATTTT
>-|TRBJ2-5|TRBD1|TRBV29-1
CSVLKFPDRGQETQYF
TGCAGCGTTCTAAAATTCCCGGACAGGGGGCAAGAGACCCAGTACTTC
>few|TRBJ2-7|-|TRBV7-8
CASSQGQTYEQYF
TGTGCCAGCAGCCAGGGGCAGACCTACGAGCAGTACTTC
>-|TRBJ2-1|TRBD1|TRBV9
CASSPTGGLSYNEQFF
TGTGCCAGCAGCCCAACAGGGGGTCTCTCCTACAATGAGCAGTTCTTC
>-|TRBJ2-3|TRBD2|TRBV4-1
CASSQAGGSDTQYF
TGCGCCAGCAGCCAAGCGGGAGGGTCCGATACGCAGTATTTT
>-|TRBJ1-4|-|TRBV30
CAWSGWAEKLFF
TGTGCCTGGAGTGGGTGGGCCGAAAAACTGTTTTTT
>-|TRBJ1-1|-|TRBV9
CASSVEGRGEAFF
TGTGCCAGCAGCGTAGAAGGAAGGGGTGAAGCTTTCTTT
>once|TRBJ1-2|-|TRBV6-1
CASSSQGSYGYTF
TGTGCCAGCAGTTCTCAGGGGTCCTATGGCTACACCTTC
>few|TRBJ2-3|TRBD1|TRBV6-1
CASSVDREDTQYF
TGTGCCAGCAGTGTGGACAGGGAAGATACGCAGTATTTT
>-|TRBJ2-6|-|TRBV30
CAWSKQGAGANVLTF
TGTGCCTGGAGTAAACAGGGAGCTGGGGCCAACGTCCTGACTTTC
>-|TRBJ2-1|TRBD2|TRBV5-1
CASSLLAGAYNEQFF
TGCGCCAGCAGCTTACTAGCGGGAGCCTACAATGAGCAGTTCTTC
>-|TRBJ1-1|-|TRBV5-1
CASSLGHGEAFF
TGCGCCAGCAGCTTGGGTCACGGTGAAGCTTTCTTT
>-|TRBJ2-7|-|TRBV7-9
CASSLGGLRGYEQYF
TGTGCCAGCAGCTTGGGCGGGCTCAGAGGCTACGAGCAGTACTTC
>once|TRBJ2-1|TRBD1|TRBV18
CASSPRTGEYEQFF
TGTGCCAGCTCACCAAGGACAGGGGAATATGAGCAGTTCTTC
>few|TRBJ1-1|TRBD1|TRBV29-1
CSVEIGTANTEAFF
TGCAGCGTTGAGATCGGGACAGCGAACACTGAAGCTTTCTTT
>-|TRBJ2-1|TRBD2|TRBV15
CATSRRTRASDEQFF
TGTGCCACCAGCAGGAGGACTAGGGCATCGGATGAGCAGTTCTTC
>-|TRBJ1-4|-|TRBV11-2
CASSLVAQTNEKLFF
TGTGCCAGCAGCTTAGTCGCACAGACTAATGAAAAACTGTTTTTT
>-|TRBJ2-7|-|TRBV30
CAWRQTTSYEQYF
TGTGCCTGGAGACAGACCACCTCCTACGAGCAGTACTTC
>-|TRBJ2-5|-|TRBV19
CASSTTRYQETQYF
TGTGCCAGTAGTACTACGAGGTACCAAGAGACCCAGTACTTC
>-|TRBJ2-5|TRBD1|TRBV25-1
CASSSRGRDRAKETQYF
TGTGCCAGCAGTTCCCGGGGCCGGGACAGGGCCAAAGAGACCCAGTACTTC
>-|TRBJ2-3|TRBD2|TRBV6-4
CASSEVAGTWDTQYF
TGTGCCAGCAGTGAAGTAGCGGGCACGTGGGATACGCAGTATTTT
>-|TRBJ2-5|TRBD2|TRBV6-1
CASSERLAGVETQYF
TGTGCCAGCAGTGAGCGACTAGCGGGAGTAGAGACCCAGTACTTC
>-|TRBJ2-1|-|TRBV4-2
CASSQDPQSQQFF
TGTGCCAGCAGCCAAGATCCCCAGTCCCAGCAGTTCTTC
>few|TRBJ2-7|-|TRBV21-1
CASSLVNDYEQYF
TGTGCCAGCAGCCTAGTTAACGACTACGAGCAGTACTTC
>-|TRBJ2-1|-|TRBV4-2
CASSQDLHNEQFF
TGTGCCAGCAGCCAAGATCTACACAATGAGCAGTTCTTC
>-|TRBJ2-7|-|TRBV28
CASSPPLQGTEQYF
TGTGCCAGCAGTCCTCCTTTGCAGGGTACCGAGCAGTACTTC
>-|TRBJ1-5|TRBD1|TRBV2
CASKIRTGRGGNQPQHF
TGTGCCAGCAAGATTAGGACAGGGAGAGGTGGCAATCAGCCCCAGCATTTT